The following is a T cell receptor beta chain sequence with its context. This record belongs to a study of OX40 agonist ivuxolimab in advanced cancers. V was shortened by 6 bases and J by 3 bases, with 2 bases between the two germline ends. Germline V lookup: CDR1 MNHNS, CDR2 SASEGT. The CDR3 loop spans 10 amino acids. Sequenced by immunoSEQ multiplex PCR; TCRdb stores in-frame clones only, minus some. The sample lists about 6,300 clones, 70% to 80% occurring once. This clonotype was sampled from an adult with an advanced solid tumor such as melanoma, head and neck, liver or kidney cancer. This sample comprised CD4+ or CD8+ T cells sorted from blood, obtained in a trial of the OX40 agonist ivuxolimab. The V and J genes are TRBV6-1 and TRBJ1-2, with D hard to call. The CDR3 region has the DNA TGTGCCAGCAGCGACTATGGCTACACCTTC. It translates to CASSDYGYTF.